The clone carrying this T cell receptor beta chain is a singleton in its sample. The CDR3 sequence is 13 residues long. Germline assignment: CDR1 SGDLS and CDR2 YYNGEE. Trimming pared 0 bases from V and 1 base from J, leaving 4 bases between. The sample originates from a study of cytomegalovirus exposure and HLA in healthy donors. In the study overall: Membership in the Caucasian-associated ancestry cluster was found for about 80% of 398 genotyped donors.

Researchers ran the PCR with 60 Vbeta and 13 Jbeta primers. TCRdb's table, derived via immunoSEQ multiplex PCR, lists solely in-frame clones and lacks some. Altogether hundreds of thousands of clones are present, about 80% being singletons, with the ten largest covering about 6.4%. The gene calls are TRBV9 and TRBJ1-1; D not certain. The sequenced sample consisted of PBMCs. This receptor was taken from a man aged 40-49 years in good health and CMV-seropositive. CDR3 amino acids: CASSVEQNTEAFF. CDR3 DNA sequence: TGTGCCAGCAGCGTAGAGCAGAACACTGAAGCTTTCTTT.